Below, 14 T cell receptor beta chains from the same sample are listed, as sequenced in a study of T-cell memory formation after mild COVID-19. TCRdb independently ran MiXCR on the 5' RACE reads; one entry per CDR3 protein. The sample has more than 80,000 distinct CDR3 sequences; 15% to 20% are singletons. Material: PBMCs or a T cell subset sorted from them (not recorded which). These receptors were collected from an adult woman who had mild COVID-19 (a few samples of this study predate the infection). Cell type and time point are not known.

This clonotype came up a few times. The CDR3 is CSVENDRAEAFF. The CDR3 coding sequence is TGCAGCGTTGAGAACGACAGGGCCGAGGCTTTCTTT. The chain joins TRBV29-1 to TRBJ1-1; TRBD1 matches 7 bases. With 3 bases clipped from V and 11 bases from J, the junction kept 9 bases outside the gene matches. From germline, CDR1 is SQVTM and CDR2 ANQGSEA. There are 12 residues in the CDR3.

The chain uses TRBV2 and TRBJ2-1, with no clear D. This CDR3 comprises 9 residues. CDR1 is SNHLY and CDR2 is FYNNEI in the germline V gene. V lost 7 bases to trimming and J lost 9 bases, with 4 bases between them. This chain's CDR3 is CASTSEQFF. The CDR3 coding sequence is TGTGCCAGCACGTCTGAGCAGTTCTTC.

This clonotype was counted a few times. This chain uses TRBV12-3 or TRBV12-4 with TRBJ2-7, with 9 bases identical to TRBD2. Trimming took 3 bases from V and 2 from J; bases not matched to a gene: 5. The CDR3 has 15 residues. CDR3: CASSFPSGTTYEQYF. The CDR3 DNA reads TGTGCCAGCAGTTTCCCTAGCGGGACGACCTACGAGCAGTACTTC.

The gene calls are TRBV30 and TRBJ1-1; D is possibly TRBD1 (5 bases). Germline CDR1 reads GTSNPN; CDR2 reads SVGIG (reference sequence). The length of the CDR3 is 16 residues. Trimming left V 1 base short and J 1 base short, with 16 bases between. The CDR3 nucleotides read TGTGCCTGGAGTGGCCCTACGCCGAGGGGGAACACTGAAGCTTTCTTT. As protein: CAWSGPTPRGNTEAFF.

The chain is built from TRBV6-2 or TRBV6-3 and TRBJ2-5; 8 bases agree with TRBD1. Looked up from germline, CDR1 is MNHEY and CDR2 is SVGEGT. V lost 6 bases, J lost 3 bases, and 12 bases stayed unmatched. This CDR3 is built from 16 residues. CDR3 coding DNA: TGTGCCAGCAGACGCCCGCTGGGACAGGCGGAAGAGACCCAGTACTTC. It specifies CASRRPLGQAEETQYF.

This clonotype was picked up a small number of times. Written as DNA, the CDR3 is TGTGCCACCAGTGATCGGCGGGGGGATCAGAACACCGGGGAGCTGTTTTTT. This translates into CATSDRRGDQNTGELFF. The chain links TRBV24-1 to TRBJ2-2; 8 bases line up with TRBD2. The V gene end was trimmed by 3 bases and the J gene end by 1 base; junction bases not matched to a gene: 6. From germline, CDR1 is KGHDR and CDR2 SFDVKD. The CDR3 loop spans 17 amino acids.

Only a few counts were recorded for this clonotype. V and J are TRBV6-2 or TRBV6-3 and TRBJ2-1, with a tentative D call TRBD2 (6 bases). V gave up 0 bases and J gave up 2 bases, with 11 bases separating them. Looked up from germline, CDR1 is MNHEY and CDR2 is SVGEGT. The CDR3 runs 16 residues. The CDR3 loop is CASSYSGAGPYNEQFF. CDR3 DNA: TGTGCCAGCAGTTACTCAGGTGCGGGACCCTACAATGAGCAGTTCTTC.

This clonotype was seen a few times. The genes are TRBV14 and TRBJ1-2; 7 nucleotides align to TRBD1. This CDR3 has 13 amino acids. The J segment lost 5 bases and the V segment lost 5 bases, leaving 5 bases of the junction unmatched. Germline V CDR1 and CDR2: SGHDN, FVKESK. DNA for the CDR3: TGTGCCAGCAGCGAAGGGACAGCGTATGGCTACACCTTC. As protein: CASSEGTAYGYTF.

This clonotype has just a few counts. V gene TRBV7-9 combines with J gene TRBJ1-1, with D perhaps matching TRBD1 (5 bases). Germline values: CDR1 SEHNR, CDR2 FQNEAQ (reference sequence). Trimming stripped 3 bases from V and 6 bases from J, with 14 bases between. This CDR3 contains 14 residues. CDR3 in amino acids: CASSFPQGFAEAFF. In nucleotides, the CDR3 is TGTGCCAGCAGCTTCCCGCAGGGCTTCGCTGAAGCTTTCTTT.

This clonotype came up a few times. The chain employs TRBV7-2 and TRBJ2-7; D not certain. The germline V and J ends were trimmed by 3 bases and 1 base, with 13 bases remaining between them. Germline V gives CDR1 SGHTA, CDR2 FQGNSA. The CDR3 sequence is 15 residues long. CDR3 DNA sequence: TGTGCCAGCAGCTTTCCGGGCGGAGCGTCCTACGAGCAGTACTTC. It is translated as CASSFPGGASYEQYF.

The chain is built from TRBV11-3 and TRBJ2-1, with 10 bases matching TRBD2. In germline, CDR1 is SGHNT, CDR2 YENEEA. Losses at the gene ends were 5 bases for V and 6 bases for J; bases not matched to a gene: 16. The CDR3 spans 18 residues. DNA for the CDR3: TGTGCCAGCAGCGCCGCCCGTCTAGGACTAGCGGTACTCAATGAGCAGTTCTTC. As protein: CASSAARLGLAVLNEQFF.

This clonotype was recorded at least ten times. The chain uses TRBV6-5 and TRBJ2-5; D unresolved. V was shortened by 4 bases and J by 5 bases, with 20 bases between the two germline ends. In germline, CDR1 is MNHEY, CDR2 SVGAGI. The CDR3 runs 16 residues. CDR3: CASSSQYNAERETQYF. As DNA, the CDR3 is TGTGCCAGCAGTTCTCAATACAACGCGGAGAGGGAGACCCAGTACTTC.

The V gene is TRBV7-9, the J gene TRBJ2-7; possible D gene TRBD1, 8 bases. Germline loops: CDR1 SEHNR, CDR2 FQNEAQ (reference sequence). V lost 1 base and J 4 bases, leaving 14 bases between the germline ends. This CDR3 contains 15 residues. The CDR3 DNA reads TGTGCCAGCAGCTTAGAGACAGGGGAGGGATACGAGCAGTACTTC. Translating gives CASSLETGEGYEQYF.

The chain employs TRBV15 and TRBJ1-1; D may be TRBD1 (5 bases). The CDR3 is made up of 17 amino acids. Germline V lookup: CDR1 LNHNV, CDR2 YYDKDF (reference sequence). Trimming removed 5 bases from V and 2 bases from J, with 21 bases in between. CDR3 protein: CATSPAGRGGSNTEAFF. CDR3 sequence (DNA): TGTGCCACCAGCCCGGCCGGTAGGGGAGGGTCAAACACTGAAGCTTTCTTT.